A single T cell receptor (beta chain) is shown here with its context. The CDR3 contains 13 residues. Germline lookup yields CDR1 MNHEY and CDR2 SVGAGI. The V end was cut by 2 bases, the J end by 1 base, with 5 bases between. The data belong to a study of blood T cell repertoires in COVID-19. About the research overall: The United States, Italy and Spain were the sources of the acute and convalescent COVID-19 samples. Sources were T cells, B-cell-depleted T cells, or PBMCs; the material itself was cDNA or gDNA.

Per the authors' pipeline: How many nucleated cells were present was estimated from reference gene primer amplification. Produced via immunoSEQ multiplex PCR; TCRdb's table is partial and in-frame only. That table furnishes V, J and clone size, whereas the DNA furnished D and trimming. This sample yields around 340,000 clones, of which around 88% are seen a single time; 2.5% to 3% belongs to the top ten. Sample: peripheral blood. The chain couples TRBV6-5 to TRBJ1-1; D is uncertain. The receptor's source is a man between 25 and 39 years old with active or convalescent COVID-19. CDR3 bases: TGTGCCAGCAGTTACGAGAGGAACACTGAAGCTTTCTTT. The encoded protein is CASSYERNTEAFF.